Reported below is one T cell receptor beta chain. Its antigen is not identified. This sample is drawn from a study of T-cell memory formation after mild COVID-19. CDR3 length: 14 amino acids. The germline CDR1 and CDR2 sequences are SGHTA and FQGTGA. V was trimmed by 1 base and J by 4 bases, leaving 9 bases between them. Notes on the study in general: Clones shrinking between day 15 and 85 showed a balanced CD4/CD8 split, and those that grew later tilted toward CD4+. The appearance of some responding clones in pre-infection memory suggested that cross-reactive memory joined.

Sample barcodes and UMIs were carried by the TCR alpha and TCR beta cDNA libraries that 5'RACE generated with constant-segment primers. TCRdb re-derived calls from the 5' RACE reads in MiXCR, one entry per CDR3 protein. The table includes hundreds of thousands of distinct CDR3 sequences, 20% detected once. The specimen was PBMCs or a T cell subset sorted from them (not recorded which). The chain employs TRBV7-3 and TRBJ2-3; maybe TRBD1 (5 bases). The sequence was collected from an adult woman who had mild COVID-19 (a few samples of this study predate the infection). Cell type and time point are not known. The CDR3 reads CASSLKGNPDTQYF. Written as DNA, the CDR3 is TGTGCCAGCAGCTTAAAGGGGAACCCAGATACGCAGTATTTT.